This TCR beta chain came from a study of blood T cells in healthy people across ages (dated by TCRdb to the mid-2010s). With respect to the entire study: In model experiments, template switching captured roughly one uniquely barcoded TCR beta cDNA molecule for every two T cells. For two donors (one aged 18 to 29 and one aged 80 or older), the study analyzed two additional independent replicas of 1 million unique cDNA reads from the same blood draw. Age-related changes in TCR beta repertoire diversity were measured in the study by deep sequencing normalized with unique cDNA molecular identifiers. Donors of different ages were randomly distributed across sequencing lanes to avoid experimental bias. The donors were split into four age groups: young (average 16 years), middle-aged (roughly 40), aged (more than 55) and long-lived (82). General conclusions and limits of the study: Total diversity estimates from one million sequenced T cells were considered lower bounds and underestimates. Conclusive comparison of naive and antigen-experienced compartments was prevented by the profiling of bulk unsorted PBMCs. As age increased, observed TCR beta diversity per million T cells dropped in a roughly linear way, and a significant reduction was already evident by age 40. Compared with the aged group, more naive CD4+ T cells, fewer expanded clones and increased TCR diversity were shown by the long-lived group, suggesting age selection. A strong correlation was found between observed TCR beta diversity and the percentage of naive T cells measured by flow cytometry. Donor CMV infection status was unknown, potentially confounding age-related changes in expanded clonotypes.

The donors were a few dozen Caucasian individuals from Russia, aged 6 to 90 years, who were systemically healthy. Each donor gave ten milliliters of peripheral blood, drawn into EDTA-treated Vacutainer tubes. Ficoll-Paque density-gradient centrifugation was used to isolate PBMCs, with at least 7 million obtained per sample. Trizol reagent was used to extract total RNA from PBMCs, with at least 5.5 micrograms per sample. For every donor, an aliquot of PBMCs went through flow cytometry to measure the percentages of naive CD45RAhigh/CD27high T cells. The CDR3 sequence holds 15 residues, the cysteine and phenylalanine included. CDR3 DNA is the only sequence kept; it has 45 bases, read in frame from the first base. CDR1 and CDR2, per the germline V gene, are SNHLY and FYNNEI. After removal of 4 bases from V and 6 bases from J, the junction retains 4 bases not matched to a gene. Receptors were amplified or captured by 5' RACE. Instrument on record: Illumina HiSeq 2500. The second PCR ran for about 7 to 11 cycles and used a J-beta primer mix along with a sample-barcoded 5' primer. A template-switch 5' adaptor carrying 12 random nucleotides introduced a unique molecular identifier onto each TCR beta cDNA molecule. Each sample yielded at least 3 million CDR3-containing paired-end reads. All of the RNA was converted into first-strand cDNA using the Mint cDNA synthesis kit, with a TRBC-specific oligonucleotide serving as the primer. After uracil-DNA glycosylase treatment, a first 18-cycle PCR used universal primers M1SS and BC2_uni_R on all cDNA. The paper's data handling went like this. For normalization, 1 million high-quality reads were randomly selected from each sample, with every read carrying a distinct molecular identifier. Reads sharing molecular identifiers were discarded rather than binned into consensus sequences. MiTCR, run with a Q25 quality threshold and the strictest error-elimination algorithm, handled CDR3 identification, clonotype clustering and error correction. A nonparametric unseen species model with Euler transformation was used to estimate lower-bound total TCR beta diversity. In-frame beta chains were kept once TCRdb had trimmed the public reads at Q25 with fastp and called clones with MiXCR. Under each unique CDR3 protein, matching rows form one entry showing the most common genes and DNA. For this entry, the V and J calls and clone size follow TCRdb and not the study's own pipeline. The sample table shows 550,000 to 750,000 distinct CDR3 sequences, and around 21% are seen once. The ten largest make up about 3.6% of the sample.

Remarks on this clonotype: The antigen it recognizes is unknown. The input lacks base qualities; no much larger clone sits a single base away.

The chain is encoded by TRBV2 joined to TRBJ2-1; the central 12 bases match TRBD2. This receptor was taken from a man in his 70s in good health. Sequenced: blood. The bases are TGTGCCAGCAGTGTGACTAGCGGGAGCTCCAATGAGCAGTTCTTC. Its coded protein is CASSVTSGSSNEQFF.